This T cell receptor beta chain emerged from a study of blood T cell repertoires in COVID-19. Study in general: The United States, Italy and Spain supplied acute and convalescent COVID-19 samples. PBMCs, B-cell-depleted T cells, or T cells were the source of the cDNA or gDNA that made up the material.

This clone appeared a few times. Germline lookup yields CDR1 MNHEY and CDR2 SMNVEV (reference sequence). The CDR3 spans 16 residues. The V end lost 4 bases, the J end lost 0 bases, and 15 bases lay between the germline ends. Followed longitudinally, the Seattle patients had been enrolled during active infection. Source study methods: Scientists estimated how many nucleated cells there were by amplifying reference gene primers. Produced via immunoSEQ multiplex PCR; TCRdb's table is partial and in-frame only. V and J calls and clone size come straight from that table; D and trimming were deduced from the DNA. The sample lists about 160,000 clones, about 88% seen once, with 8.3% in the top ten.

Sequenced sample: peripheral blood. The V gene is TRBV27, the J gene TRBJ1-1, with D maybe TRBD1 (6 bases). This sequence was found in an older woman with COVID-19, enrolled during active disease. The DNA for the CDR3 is TGTGCCAGCAGTTACAGGGTATCGACCATGAACACTGAAGCTTTCTTT. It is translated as CASSYRVSTMNTEAFF.